Ten or more counts support the clone carrying this TCR beta chain. The target antigen is unknown. Likely a read error: the CDR3 ends without its conserved phenylalanine or tryptophan. It is unclear where the CDR3 begins or ends on the DNA, so no DNA is shown, and the CDR3 is as TCRdb lists it. For sorted libraries, the input was approximately 1 million CD4+ or CD8+ T cells. MiXCR, run by TCRdb on the 5' RACE reads, gives a single entry per CDR3 protein. The sample shows 20,000 or so distinct CDR3 sequences, roughly 10% of them seen only once. This sample is drawn from a study of neurological immune-mediated disorders. Notes on the study in general: HTLV-1-associated myelopathy led in TCR clonal expansion, while multiple sclerosis ranked lowest, below healthy controls.

The length of the CDR3 is 11 amino acids, counting both ends. Germline V gene lookup returns CDR1 MNHNS and CDR2 SASEGT. The sample taken for sequencing was CD8+ T cells from blood. The sequence derives from a woman between 50 and 59 years old in good health. This chain links TRBV6-1 with TRBJ2-7; TRBD1 was called by the table and not checked on the DNA. This CDR3 is CASSIGGQKSI.